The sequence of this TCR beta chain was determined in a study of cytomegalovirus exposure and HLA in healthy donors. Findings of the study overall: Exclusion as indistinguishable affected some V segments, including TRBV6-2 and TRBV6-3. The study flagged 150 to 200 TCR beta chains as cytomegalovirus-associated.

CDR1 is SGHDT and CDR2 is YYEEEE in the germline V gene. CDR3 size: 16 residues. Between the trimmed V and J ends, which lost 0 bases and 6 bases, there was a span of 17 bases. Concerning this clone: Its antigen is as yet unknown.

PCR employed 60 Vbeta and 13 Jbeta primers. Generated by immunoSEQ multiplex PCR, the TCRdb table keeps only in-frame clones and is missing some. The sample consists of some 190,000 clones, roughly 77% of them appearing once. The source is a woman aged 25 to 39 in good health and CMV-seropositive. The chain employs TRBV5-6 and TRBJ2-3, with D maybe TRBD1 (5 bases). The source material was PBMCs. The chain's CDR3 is CASSLGTTVQRDTQYF. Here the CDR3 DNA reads TGTGCCAGCAGCTTGGGTACGACAGTACAGAGGGATACGCAGTATTTT.